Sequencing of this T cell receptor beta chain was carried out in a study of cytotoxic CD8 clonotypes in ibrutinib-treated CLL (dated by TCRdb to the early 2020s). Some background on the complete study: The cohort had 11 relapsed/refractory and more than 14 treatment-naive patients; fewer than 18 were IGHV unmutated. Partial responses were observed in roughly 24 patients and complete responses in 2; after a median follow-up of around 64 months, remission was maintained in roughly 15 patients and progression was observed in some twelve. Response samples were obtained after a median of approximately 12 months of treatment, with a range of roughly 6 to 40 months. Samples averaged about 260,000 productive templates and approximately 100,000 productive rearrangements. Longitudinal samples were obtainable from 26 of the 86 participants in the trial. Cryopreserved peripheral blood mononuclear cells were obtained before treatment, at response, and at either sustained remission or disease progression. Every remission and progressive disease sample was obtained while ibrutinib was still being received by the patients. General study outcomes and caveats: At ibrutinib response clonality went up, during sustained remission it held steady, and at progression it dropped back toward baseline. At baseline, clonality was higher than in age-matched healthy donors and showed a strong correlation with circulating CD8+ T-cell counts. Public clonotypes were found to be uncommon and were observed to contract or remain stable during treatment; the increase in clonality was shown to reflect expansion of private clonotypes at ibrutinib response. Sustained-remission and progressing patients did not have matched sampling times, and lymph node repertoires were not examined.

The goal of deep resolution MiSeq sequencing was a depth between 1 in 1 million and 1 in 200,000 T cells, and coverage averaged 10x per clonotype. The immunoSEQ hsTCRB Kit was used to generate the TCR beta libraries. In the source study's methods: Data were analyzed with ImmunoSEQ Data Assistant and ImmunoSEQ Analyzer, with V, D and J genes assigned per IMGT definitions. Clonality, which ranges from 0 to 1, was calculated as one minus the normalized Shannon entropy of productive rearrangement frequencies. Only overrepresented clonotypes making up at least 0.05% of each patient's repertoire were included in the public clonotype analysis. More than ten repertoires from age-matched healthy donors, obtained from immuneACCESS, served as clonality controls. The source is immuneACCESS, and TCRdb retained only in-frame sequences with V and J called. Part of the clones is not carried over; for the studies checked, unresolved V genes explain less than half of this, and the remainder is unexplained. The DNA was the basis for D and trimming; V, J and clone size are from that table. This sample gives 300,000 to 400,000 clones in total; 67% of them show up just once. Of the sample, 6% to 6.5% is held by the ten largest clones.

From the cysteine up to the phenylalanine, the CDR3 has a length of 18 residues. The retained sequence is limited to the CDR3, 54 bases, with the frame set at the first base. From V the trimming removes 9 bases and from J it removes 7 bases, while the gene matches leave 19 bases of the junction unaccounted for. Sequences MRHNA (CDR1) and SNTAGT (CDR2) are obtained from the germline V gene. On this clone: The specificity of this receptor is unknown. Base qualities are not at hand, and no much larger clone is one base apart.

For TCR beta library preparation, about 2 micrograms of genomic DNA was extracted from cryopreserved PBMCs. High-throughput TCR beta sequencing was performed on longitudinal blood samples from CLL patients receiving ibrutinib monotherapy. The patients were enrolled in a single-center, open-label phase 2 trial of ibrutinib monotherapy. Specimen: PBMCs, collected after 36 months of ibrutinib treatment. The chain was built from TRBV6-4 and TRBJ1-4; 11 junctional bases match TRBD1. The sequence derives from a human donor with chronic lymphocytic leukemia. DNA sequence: TGTGCCAGAGGAACCCCCGGGACAGGGGGGGGAGGTTGTGAAAAACTGTTTTTT. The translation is CARGTPGTGGGGCEKLFF.